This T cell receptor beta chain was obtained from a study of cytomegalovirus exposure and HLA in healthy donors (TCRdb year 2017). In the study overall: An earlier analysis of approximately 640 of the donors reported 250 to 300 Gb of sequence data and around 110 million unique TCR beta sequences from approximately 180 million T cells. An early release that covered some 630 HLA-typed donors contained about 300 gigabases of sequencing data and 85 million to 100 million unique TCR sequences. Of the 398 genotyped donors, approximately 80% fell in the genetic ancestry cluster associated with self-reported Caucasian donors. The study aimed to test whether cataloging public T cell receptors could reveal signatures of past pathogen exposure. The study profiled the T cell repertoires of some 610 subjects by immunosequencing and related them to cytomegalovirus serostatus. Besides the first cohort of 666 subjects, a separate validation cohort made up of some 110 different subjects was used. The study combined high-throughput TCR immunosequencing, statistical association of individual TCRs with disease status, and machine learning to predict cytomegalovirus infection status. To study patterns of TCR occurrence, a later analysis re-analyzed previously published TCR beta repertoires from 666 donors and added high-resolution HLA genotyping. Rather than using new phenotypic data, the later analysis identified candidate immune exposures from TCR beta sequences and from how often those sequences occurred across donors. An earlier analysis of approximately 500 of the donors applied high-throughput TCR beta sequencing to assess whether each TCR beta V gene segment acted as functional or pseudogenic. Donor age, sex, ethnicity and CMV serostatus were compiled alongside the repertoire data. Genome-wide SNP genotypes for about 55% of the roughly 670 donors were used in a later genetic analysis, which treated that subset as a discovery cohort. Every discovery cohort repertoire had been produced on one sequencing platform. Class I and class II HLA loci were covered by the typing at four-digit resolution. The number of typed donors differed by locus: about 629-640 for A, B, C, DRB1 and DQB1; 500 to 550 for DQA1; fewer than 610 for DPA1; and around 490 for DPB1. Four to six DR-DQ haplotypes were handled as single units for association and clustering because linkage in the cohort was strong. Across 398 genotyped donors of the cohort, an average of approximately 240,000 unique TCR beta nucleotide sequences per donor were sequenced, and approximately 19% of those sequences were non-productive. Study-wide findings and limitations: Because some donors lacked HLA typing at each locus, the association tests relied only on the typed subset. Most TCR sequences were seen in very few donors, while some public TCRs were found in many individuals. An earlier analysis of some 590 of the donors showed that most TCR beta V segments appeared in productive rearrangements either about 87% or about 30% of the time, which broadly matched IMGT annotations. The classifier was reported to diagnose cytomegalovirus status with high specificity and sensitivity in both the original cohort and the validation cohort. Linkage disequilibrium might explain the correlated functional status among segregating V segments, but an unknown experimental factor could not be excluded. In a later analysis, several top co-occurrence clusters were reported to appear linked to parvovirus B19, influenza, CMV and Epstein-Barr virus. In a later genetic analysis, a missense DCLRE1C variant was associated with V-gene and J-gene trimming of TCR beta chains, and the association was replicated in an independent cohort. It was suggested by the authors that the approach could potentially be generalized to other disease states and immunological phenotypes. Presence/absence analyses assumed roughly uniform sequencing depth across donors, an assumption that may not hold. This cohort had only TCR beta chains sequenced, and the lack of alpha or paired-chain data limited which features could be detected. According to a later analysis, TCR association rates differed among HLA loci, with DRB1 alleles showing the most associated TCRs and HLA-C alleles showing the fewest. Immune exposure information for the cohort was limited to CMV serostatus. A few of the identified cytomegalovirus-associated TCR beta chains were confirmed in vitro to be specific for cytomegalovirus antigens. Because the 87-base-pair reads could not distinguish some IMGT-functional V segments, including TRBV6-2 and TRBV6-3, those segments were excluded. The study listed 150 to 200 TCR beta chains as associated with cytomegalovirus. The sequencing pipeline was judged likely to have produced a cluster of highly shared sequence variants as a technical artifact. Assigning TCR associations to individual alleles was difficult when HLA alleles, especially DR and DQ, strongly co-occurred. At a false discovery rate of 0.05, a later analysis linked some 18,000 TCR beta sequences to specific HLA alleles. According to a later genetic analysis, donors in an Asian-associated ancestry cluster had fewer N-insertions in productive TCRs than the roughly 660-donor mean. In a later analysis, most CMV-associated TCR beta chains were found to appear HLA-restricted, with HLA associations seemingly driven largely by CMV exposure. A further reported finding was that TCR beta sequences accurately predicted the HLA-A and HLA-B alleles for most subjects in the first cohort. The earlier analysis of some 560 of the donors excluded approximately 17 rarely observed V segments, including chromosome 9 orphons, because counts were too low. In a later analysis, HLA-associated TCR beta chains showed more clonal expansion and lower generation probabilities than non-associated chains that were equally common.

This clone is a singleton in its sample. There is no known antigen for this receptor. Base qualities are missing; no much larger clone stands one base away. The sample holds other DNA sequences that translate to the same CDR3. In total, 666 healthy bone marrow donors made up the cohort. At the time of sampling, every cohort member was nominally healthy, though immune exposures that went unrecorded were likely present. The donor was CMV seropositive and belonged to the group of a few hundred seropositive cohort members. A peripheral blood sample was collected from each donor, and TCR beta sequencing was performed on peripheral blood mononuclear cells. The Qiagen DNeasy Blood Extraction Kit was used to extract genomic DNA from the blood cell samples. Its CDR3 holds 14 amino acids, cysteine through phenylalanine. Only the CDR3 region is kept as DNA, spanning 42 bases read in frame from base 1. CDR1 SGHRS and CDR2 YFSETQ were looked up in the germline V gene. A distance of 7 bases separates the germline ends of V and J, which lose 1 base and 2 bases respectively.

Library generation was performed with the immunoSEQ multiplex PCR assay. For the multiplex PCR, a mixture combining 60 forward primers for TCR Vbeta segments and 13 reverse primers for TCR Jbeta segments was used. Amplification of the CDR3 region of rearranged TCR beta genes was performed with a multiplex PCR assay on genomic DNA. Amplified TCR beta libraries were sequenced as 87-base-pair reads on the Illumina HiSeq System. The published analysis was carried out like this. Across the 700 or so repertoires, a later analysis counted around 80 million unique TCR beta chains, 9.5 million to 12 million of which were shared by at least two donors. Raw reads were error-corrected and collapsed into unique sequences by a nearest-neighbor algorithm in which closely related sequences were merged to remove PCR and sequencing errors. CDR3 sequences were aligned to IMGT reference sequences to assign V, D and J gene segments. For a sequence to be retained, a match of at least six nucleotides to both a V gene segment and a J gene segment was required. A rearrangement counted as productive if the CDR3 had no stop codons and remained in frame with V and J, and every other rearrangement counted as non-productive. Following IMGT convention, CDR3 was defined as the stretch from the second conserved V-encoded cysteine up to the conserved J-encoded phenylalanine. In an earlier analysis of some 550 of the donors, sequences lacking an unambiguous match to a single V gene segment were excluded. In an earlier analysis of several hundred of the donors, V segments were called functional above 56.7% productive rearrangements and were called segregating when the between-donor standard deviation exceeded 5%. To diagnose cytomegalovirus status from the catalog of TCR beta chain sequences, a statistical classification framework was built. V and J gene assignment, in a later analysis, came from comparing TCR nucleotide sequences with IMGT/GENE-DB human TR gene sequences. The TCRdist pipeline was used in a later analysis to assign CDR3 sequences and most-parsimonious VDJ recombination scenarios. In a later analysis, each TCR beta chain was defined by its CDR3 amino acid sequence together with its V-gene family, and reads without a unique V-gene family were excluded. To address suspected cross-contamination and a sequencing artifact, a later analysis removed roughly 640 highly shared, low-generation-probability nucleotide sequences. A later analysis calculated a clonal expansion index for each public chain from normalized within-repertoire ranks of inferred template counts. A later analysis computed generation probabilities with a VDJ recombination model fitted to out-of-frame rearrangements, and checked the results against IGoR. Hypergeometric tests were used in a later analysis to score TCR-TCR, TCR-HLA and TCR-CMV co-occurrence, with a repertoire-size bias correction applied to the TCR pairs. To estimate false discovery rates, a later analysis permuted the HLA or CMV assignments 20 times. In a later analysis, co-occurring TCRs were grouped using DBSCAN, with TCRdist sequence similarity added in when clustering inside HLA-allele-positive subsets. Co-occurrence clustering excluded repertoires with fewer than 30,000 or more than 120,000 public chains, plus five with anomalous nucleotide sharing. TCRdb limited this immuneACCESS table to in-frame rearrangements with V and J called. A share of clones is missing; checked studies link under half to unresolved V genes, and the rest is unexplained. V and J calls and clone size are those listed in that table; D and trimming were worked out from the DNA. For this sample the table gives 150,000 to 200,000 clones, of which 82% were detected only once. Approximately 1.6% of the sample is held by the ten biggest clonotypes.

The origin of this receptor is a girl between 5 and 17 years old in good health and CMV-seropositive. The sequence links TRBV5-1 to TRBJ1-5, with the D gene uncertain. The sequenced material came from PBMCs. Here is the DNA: TGCGCCAGCAGCTTGTCGGGAGGCAATCAGCCCCAGCATTTT. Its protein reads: CASSLSGGNQPQHF. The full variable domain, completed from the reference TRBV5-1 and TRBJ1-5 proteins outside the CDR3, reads KAGVTQTPRYLIKTRGQQVTLSCSPISGHRSVSWYQQTPGQGLQFLFEYFSETQRNKGNFPGRFSGRQFSNSRSEMNVSTLELGDSALYLCASSLSGGNQPQHFGDGTRLSIL.